This entry is about one T cell receptor beta chain. The sample belongs to a study of identical twins. Only healthy Caucasians were included as donors. TCRdb re-called the 5' RACE reads through MiXCR, storing one row per CDR3 protein. The sample consists of some 710,000 distinct CDR3 sequences, approximately 6.1% of them appearing once. This receptor was taken from a man aged 18-30 years in good health. The sample taken for sequencing was naive T cells sorted from blood.

CDR3 amino acids: CASSFGEWISGNTIYF. The DNA of the CDR3 is TGTGCCAGCAGCTTCGGGGAATGGATCTCTGGAAACACCATATATTTT. This chain connects TRBV11-2 to TRBJ1-3; D not certain. Trimming took off 3 bases at V and 0 bases at J, with 12 bases between the two ends. This CDR3 has 16 residues. The V gene's germline CDR1 is SGHAT and CDR2 FQNNGV.